This is a list of T cell receptor beta chains from one sample in a study of technical replicates of blood from several donors. Assay: immunoSEQ multiplex PCR; the TCRdb copy retains only in-frame clones and omits some. Found here are 55,000 to 75,000 clones, 90% to 95% of them singletons; the top ten hold about 3.9%. The sequenced material came from PBMCs. The receptors were sampled from a human donor in good health. Some clones in this sample may be carry-over from other donors' samples. Both conserved end residues are part of each CDR3. Each record gives: V gene, clone size, J gene, D gene, CDR3 DNA, CDR3 protein. A D gene is named only where the DNA matches it firmly. Rows give clone size only sometimes, using once, few, many, or a class for an expanded clone.

v_call: TRBV19
clone_size: NA
j_call: TRBJ2-7
d_call: NA
cdr3_nt: TGTGCCAGTAGCCTCACAGGGAACGAGCAGCACTTC
cdr3_aa: CASSLTGNEQHF

v_call: TRBV13
clone_size: NA
j_call: TRBJ1-2
d_call: NA
cdr3_nt: TGTGCCAGCAGCATACTAGACCGGAGCTATGGCTACACCTTC
cdr3_aa: CASSILDRSYGYTF

v_call: TRBV2
clone_size: NA
j_call: TRBJ2-7
d_call: TRBD1
cdr3_nt: TGTGCCAGCAGTATGGACAGGGGGATCTCCTACGAGCAGTACTTC
cdr3_aa: CASSMDRGISYEQYF

v_call: TRBV5-8
clone_size: many
j_call: TRBJ2-3
d_call: NA
cdr3_nt: TGTGCCAGCAGCTTATGGGGCGATACGCAGTATTTT
cdr3_aa: CASSLWGDTQYF

v_call: TRBV30
clone_size: NA
j_call: TRBJ2-1
d_call: NA
cdr3_nt: TGTGCCTGGAGTTATAACTCACTCCTTGAGCAGTTCTTC
cdr3_aa: CAWSYNSLLEQFF

v_call: TRBV25-1
clone_size: NA
j_call: TRBJ1-3
d_call: NA
cdr3_nt: TGTGCCAGCAGTGAATATTCAGGTGGTACTGGAAACACCATATATTTT
cdr3_aa: CASSEYSGGTGNTIYF

v_call: TRBV5-4
clone_size: NA
j_call: TRBJ2-1
d_call: TRBD2
cdr3_nt: TGTGCCAGCAGCTCTAGAGCGGGAGGGAGACACTACAATGAGCAGTTCTTC
cdr3_aa: CASSSRAGGRHYNEQFF

v_call: TRBV6-6
clone_size: NA
j_call: TRBJ2-1
d_call: NA
cdr3_nt: TGTGCCAGCAGTTACTCGGCCCCCCTTGGTGAGCAGTTCTTC
cdr3_aa: CASSYSAPLGEQFF

v_call: TRBV27
clone_size: NA
j_call: TRBJ1-1
d_call: NA
cdr3_nt: TGTGCCAGCGCCAGCGGTTATCCGAACACTGAAGCTTTCTTT
cdr3_aa: CASASGYPNTEAFF

v_call: TRBV27
clone_size: NA
j_call: TRBJ1-2
d_call: NA
cdr3_nt: TGTGCCAGCAGTTCCACCTCCTTGAACGAGGGCTACACCTTC
cdr3_aa: CASSSTSLNEGYTF

v_call: TRBV13
clone_size: NA
j_call: TRBJ1-1
d_call: NA
cdr3_nt: TGTGCCAGCAGCCCCGGTCGTGGCACTGAAGCTTTCTTT
cdr3_aa: CASSPGRGTEAFF

v_call: TRBV4-3
clone_size: NA
j_call: TRBJ1-2
d_call: NA
cdr3_nt: TGCGCCAGCAGCCAAGATTGGACAAAAGGCTACACCTTC
cdr3_aa: CASSQDWTKGYTF

v_call: TRBV23-1
clone_size: NA
j_call: TRBJ2-7
d_call: TRBD1
cdr3_nt: TGCGCCAGCAGTCCAGAAACCGGGACAGGGGACCCCGGCGAGCAGTACTTC
cdr3_aa: CASSPETGTGDPGEQYF

v_call: TRBV7-9
clone_size: NA
j_call: TRBJ1-2
d_call: TRBD1
cdr3_nt: TGTGCCAGCAGCTTAGCCACCGGGACAGGGGCCTATGGCTACACCTTC
cdr3_aa: CASSLATGTGAYGYTF

v_call: TRBV5-6
clone_size: NA
j_call: TRBJ2-7
d_call: NA
cdr3_nt: TGTGCCAGCAGCTTGGCGGGGGGCTGGCACGAGCAGTACTTC
cdr3_aa: CASSLAGGWHEQYF

v_call: TRBV18
clone_size: NA
j_call: TRBJ2-3
d_call: TRBD1
cdr3_nt: TGTGCCAGCTCACCGCGGGACAGGGGGACCTTCACAGATACGCAGTATTTT
cdr3_aa: CASSPRDRGTFTDTQYF

v_call: TRBV13
clone_size: NA
j_call: TRBJ2-1
d_call: NA
cdr3_nt: TGTGCCAGCAGCTCGGGGTCCGGGAAGAATGAGCAGTTCTTC
cdr3_aa: CASSSGSGKNEQFF

v_call: TRBV4-3
clone_size: NA
j_call: TRBJ2-4
d_call: TRBD1
cdr3_nt: TGCGCCAGCAGCCAAGAAGGTGGGACAGGTTTCGGCATTCAGTACTTC
cdr3_aa: CASSQEGGTGFGIQYF

v_call: TRBV18
clone_size: few
j_call: TRBJ1-2
d_call: NA
cdr3_nt: TGTGCCAGCTCACCGGGAGGGACTATGAACTATGGCTACACCTTC
cdr3_aa: CASSPGGTMNYGYTF

v_call: TRBV19
clone_size: NA
j_call: TRBJ1-5
d_call: TRBD1
cdr3_nt: TGTGCCAGTAGTTCCTGGACAGGCGTCAATCAGCCCCAGCATTTT
cdr3_aa: CASSSWTGVNQPQHF

v_call: TRBV2
clone_size: NA
j_call: TRBJ2-1
d_call: NA
cdr3_nt: TGTGCCAGCAGCCGCAACAGTAATGAGCAGTTCTTC
cdr3_aa: CASSRNSNEQFF

v_call: TRBV6-5
clone_size: NA
j_call: TRBJ1-2
d_call: NA
cdr3_nt: TGTGCCAGCAGGGAGGGAAGAGGCTACACCTTC
cdr3_aa: CASREGRGYTF

v_call: TRBV27
clone_size: NA
j_call: TRBJ2-7
d_call: NA
cdr3_nt: TGTGCCAGCAGTTTGAATTTTGACACCCCTTTGAGTGAGCAGTACTTC
cdr3_aa: CASSLNFDTPLSEQYF

v_call: TRBV2
clone_size: once
j_call: TRBJ2-1
d_call: NA
cdr3_nt: TGTGCCAGCAGGGCCGTCTTTGAGCAGTTCTTC
cdr3_aa: CASRAVFEQFF

v_call: TRBV4-1
clone_size: NA
j_call: TRBJ2-1
d_call: NA
cdr3_nt: TGCGCCAGCAGCCAAGTGTTACGGGGTCCCGAGCAGTTCTTC
cdr3_aa: CASSQVLRGPEQFF

v_call: TRBV7-2
clone_size: NA
j_call: TRBJ1-6
d_call: TRBD1
cdr3_nt: TGTGCCAGCAGCCCGACACAGGGGACCTATTCACCCCTCCACTTT
cdr3_aa: CASSPTQGTYSPLHF

v_call: TRBV7-3
clone_size: NA
j_call: TRBJ2-3
d_call: TRBD2
cdr3_nt: TGTGCCAGCAGCCCGACTAGCGGGGCCCAGGGGGATACGCAGTATTTT
cdr3_aa: CASSPTSGAQGDTQYF

v_call: TRBV5-6
clone_size: NA
j_call: TRBJ1-5
d_call: NA
cdr3_nt: TGTGCCAGCAGCTTATTGGGGGAGGATCAGCCCCAGCATTTT
cdr3_aa: CASSLLGEDQPQHF

v_call: TRBV4-1
clone_size: once
j_call: TRBJ2-1
d_call: TRBD2
cdr3_nt: TGCGCCAGCAGCCAAGATTCGGGAGGGATCTACAATGAGCAGTTCTTC
cdr3_aa: CASSQDSGGIYNEQFF

v_call: TRBV5-1
clone_size: NA
j_call: TRBJ2-7
d_call: NA
cdr3_nt: TGCGCCAGCAGCGGTGGAACGGGGAGCAACGAGCAGTACTTC
cdr3_aa: CASSGGTGSNEQYF

v_call: TRBV21-1
clone_size: NA
j_call: TRBJ1-1
d_call: NA
cdr3_nt: TGTGCCAGCAGCAAAGAACCAGTAAGGAACACTGAAGCTTTCTTT
cdr3_aa: CASSKEPVRNTEAFF

v_call: TRBV9
clone_size: once
j_call: TRBJ2-7
d_call: NA
cdr3_nt: TGTGCCAGCAGCGCGGCCGGGGGAATCTACGAGCAGTACTTC
cdr3_aa: CASSAAGGIYEQYF

v_call: TRBV25-1
clone_size: NA
j_call: TRBJ2-3
d_call: TRBD2
cdr3_nt: TGTGCCGTTTCTAGCGGGAGCGTCCCAGATACGCAGTATTTT
cdr3_aa: CAVSSGSVPDTQYF

v_call: TRBV7-2
clone_size: NA
j_call: TRBJ2-3
d_call: NA
cdr3_nt: TGTGCCAGCAGCTTTCTAACAGGATCGCAGTATTTT
cdr3_aa: CASSFLTGSQYF

v_call: TRBV7-3
clone_size: NA
j_call: TRBJ2-3
d_call: TRBD1
cdr3_nt: TGTGCCAGCAGCGTACAGGGGGCGGGTTTTACAGATACGCAGTATTTT
cdr3_aa: CASSVQGAGFTDTQYF

v_call: TRBV7-8
clone_size: NA
j_call: TRBJ2-5
d_call: NA
cdr3_nt: TGTGCCAGCAGCCCACATATTCAAGAGACCCAGTACTTC
cdr3_aa: CASSPHIQETQYF

v_call: TRBV2
clone_size: NA
j_call: TRBJ2-7
d_call: NA
cdr3_nt: TGTGCCAGCAGGGTGGCCCACGAGCAGTACTTC
cdr3_aa: CASRVAHEQYF

v_call: TRBV5-6
clone_size: NA
j_call: TRBJ1-2
d_call: TRBD1
cdr3_nt: TGTGCCAGCAGGCGGGACAGTATTACCTATGGCTACACCTTC
cdr3_aa: CASRRDSITYGYTF

v_call: TRBV20-1
clone_size: NA
j_call: TRBJ2-7
d_call: NA
cdr3_nt: TGCAGTGGCCTAGGAGACTACGAGCAGTACTTC
cdr3_aa: CSGLGDYEQYF

v_call: TRBV7-8
clone_size: NA
j_call: TRBJ2-2
d_call: NA
cdr3_nt: TGTGCCAGCAGCCTCCGGGAGAACCTTTACACCGGGGAGCTGTTTTTT
cdr3_aa: CASSLRENLYTGELFF

v_call: TRBV5-1
clone_size: NA
j_call: TRBJ2-2
d_call: NA
cdr3_nt: TGCGCCAGCAGCGTCCGGGCGAACACCGGGGAGCTGTTTTTT
cdr3_aa: CASSVRANTGELFF

v_call: TRBV6-5
clone_size: once
j_call: TRBJ2-7
d_call: TRBD1
cdr3_nt: TGTGCCAGCAGTTACTCCCCGGGACAGGGGCCCTACGAGCAGTACTTC
cdr3_aa: CASSYSPGQGPYEQYF

v_call: TRBV25-1
clone_size: NA
j_call: TRBJ1-3
d_call: TRBD1
cdr3_nt: TGTGCCAGCAGGGGACAGGGATTGGGAAACACCATATATTTT
cdr3_aa: CASRGQGLGNTIYF

v_call: TRBV7-2
clone_size: NA
j_call: TRBJ2-5
d_call: NA
cdr3_nt: TGTGCCAGCAGCTTCGGACGGACTACGGGGAGAGAGACCCAGTACTTC
cdr3_aa: CASSFGRTTGRETQYF

v_call: TRBV4-3
clone_size: NA
j_call: TRBJ2-1
d_call: NA
cdr3_nt: TGCGCCAGCAGCCAAGATTTCCTCGATGAGCAGTTCTTC
cdr3_aa: CASSQDFLDEQFF